This T cell receptor (beta chain) was recovered during a study of T cells in Graves' hyperthyroidism and ophthalmopathy. V was shortened by 6 bases and J by 4 bases, with 9 bases between the two germline ends. This CDR3 has 12 amino acids. Per germline, CDR1 MNHEY and CDR2 SVGEGT. The TCR beta CDR3 regions underwent amplification using RNA transcripts as the source. During a first-round RT-PCR of the TCR CDR3, the HTBI primer set was used. TCRdb re-derived calls from the multiplex PCR reads in MiXCR, one entry per CDR3 protein. This table holds around 720,000 distinct CDR3 sequences, around 40% found once. On the basis of clinical symptoms, serum thyroxine and TRAb, thyroid ultrasound and orbital computed tomography, diagnoses were made. Notes on this clonotype: The antigen is unknown.

Regarding the study as a whole: Median prediction lead before ophthalmopathy onset was around seven months with the model. Among thyroid clonotypes expanded above 0.001, most also appeared in blood.

The rearrangement uses TRBV6-2 or TRBV6-3 and TRBJ2-5, with D uncertain. This clonotype originated in a woman in her forties with Graves' hyperthyroidism. Sequenced material: blood. The CDR3 reads CASSNFPETQYF. For the CDR3, the DNA is TGTGCCAGCAGCAACTTCCCAGAGACCCAGTACTTC.